This TCR beta chain is drawn from a study of CD8 T cells in acute hepatitis C reinfection (dated by TCRdb to the early 2020s). With respect to the entire study: This study examined the TCRbeta repertoire of CD8+ T cells that recognize the HCV NS3-1073 epitope, both during acute infection and after viral clearance. Paired acute and follow-up samples were contributed by four spontaneous resolvers. Study-wide findings and limitations: No follow-up repertoires were available for chronically infected subjects, since NS3-1073 specific cells were too rare to be sorted. Because bulk sequencing covered only the TCRbeta chain, the alphabeta pairing of the public clonotypes could not be determined. High diversity was observed in NS3-1073 specific repertoires, and no significant differences in diversity were found between acute resolver, follow-up resolver and acute chronic samples. Thirteen public clonotypes were found regardless of outcome; one public clonotype used V04-02/J02-02. All groups showed preferential use of the TRBV04 and TRBV06 gene families, a pattern that overrepresentation in the naive pool did not explain. Few CDR3 sequences were shared with other epitopes, and differences in sequencing approaches may have limited exact matching.

This clone has only one observation. Which antigen it targets is not known. Base qualities are missing; no much larger clone stands one base away. What this sample's time point label stands for: naive CD8 control sorted from an acute-time-point sample. Enrolled in the Montreal Hepatitis C Cohort (HEPCO) in Canada, the donors were people who inject drugs, and these donors were followed every 3 months. Acute primary HCV infection was defined by a positive HCV RNA or antibody test following a negative test within the previous 24 weeks. CD3, CD8 and CD45RO antibodies were used for surface staining, and dead cells were excluded with an aqua fixable dye. The cohort also included roughly six subjects who developed chronic infection, defined as HCV RNA positivity at 24 weeks. Once thawed from cryostorage, peripheral blood mononuclear cells underwent negative selection via the MACS CD8+ T cell Isolation Kit to obtain CD8+ T cells. A BD FACSAria II cell sorter was used to sort the cells.

The germline V gene encodes CDR1 SNHLY and CDR2 FYNNEI. From the cysteine through the phenylalanine, the CDR3 covers 15 amino acids. The CDR3 DNA has 45 bases and is translated from base 1. V lost 4 bases and J lost 5 bases, and the count of bases not matched to a germline gene is 7. Genomic DNA was extracted from FACS-sorted cells, and TCRbeta chains were sequenced through the commercial immunoSEQ service. As for how the authors treated the data: ImmunoSEQ Analyzer software v3.0 and R v3.5.1 were the tools used to analyze the repertoire data. Only productive rearrangements were analyzed, as sequences containing stop codons or out-of-frame rearrangements were removed. The sequencing provider supplied the Simpson diversity, Shannon entropy, CDR3 length and nucleotide addition metrics. Clonotypes were grouped by frequency as dominant, sub-dominant, low or lowest abundance, and most analyses excluded clonotypes below 0.1%. A CDR3 amino acid clonotype was called public when found in at least two subjects at a cumulative frequency of at least 0.5%. What TCRdb holds here is the immuneACCESS table cut down to in-frame rearrangements. Part of the clones is not present; checked against another copy, under half of the missing clones reflect an unresolved V gene, and the others are unexplained. Clone size and the V and J calls come from that table; the DNA yielded D and trimming. Within this sample are about 38,000 clones, with 85% to 90% of them counted one time only. 0.5% of the sample goes to the ten largest clones.

The rearranged chain carries TRBV2 and TRBJ2-1; the junction holds 8 bases that match TRBD1. This receptor was identified in a man aged 25 to 40 with chronic hepatitis C. Sequencing was performed on naive CD8+ T cells from PBMCs. The intended sense of this specimen's cell subset or site label: sorted total naive CD45RO-negative CD8+ T cells. The bases are TGTGCCAGCAGTGGCCTGGGGACAGGTAACAATGAGCAGTTCTTC. Translation gives CASSGLGTGNNEQFF.